The 6 T cell receptor beta chains listed next were all sequenced from one sample in a study of T-cell reconstitution after alpha-beta-depleted transplantation in children. Construction of the TCRbeta library involved unique molecular identifiers. Each CDR3 protein is one row after TCRdb ran MiXCR on the PCR reads. The table lists around 250,000 distinct CDR3 sequences, 20% to 30% of them singletons, with roughly 2.6% in the top ten. Sequencing was performed on PBMCs, taken before TCRalphabeta/CD19-depleted stem cell transplant. These receptors came from a girl aged 2 to 10 with Fanconi anemia, due to receive a stem cell transplant.

The chain uses TRBV28 and TRBJ2-1, with D perhaps matching TRBD1 or TRBD2 (6 bases each). The ends were cut back, 5 bases at V and 11 bases at J, with 28 bases in the middle. The CDR3 is 17 residues long. Germline values: CDR1 MDHEN, CDR2 SYDVKM. This CDR3 is CASSPTTGLREVKKQFF. Here the CDR3 DNA reads TGTGCCAGCAGTCCCACCACAGGGCTGCGGGAAGTGAAGAAGCAGTTCTTC.

This CDR3 is CASSLVSLAGATDNEQFF. The CDR3 nucleotides read TGTGCCAGCAGCTTAGTCAGCCTAGCGGGAGCTACCGACAATGAGCAGTTCTTC. The chain has TRBV11-2 and TRBJ2-1; the match to TRBD2 covers 10 bases. The ends lost 1 base at V and 5 bases at J; junction bases unmatched: 11. This CDR3 spans 18 amino acids. CDR1 is SGHAT, CDR2 FQNNGV, per germline.

This clonotype was detected a few times. CDR3 protein: CASSFYGGVRSYEQYF. As DNA, the CDR3 is TGTGCCAGCAGCTTCTATGGGGGAGTCCGTTCCTACGAGCAGTACTTC. V usage is TRBV5-5 and J usage is TRBJ2-7; D may be TRBD1 or TRBD2 (5 bases each). V lost 2 bases, J lost 1 base, and 16 bases lay in between. Germline V gene sequence: CDR1 SGHKS, CDR2 YYEKEE (reference sequence). CDR3 length: 16 amino acids.

The table lists this clonotype with many counts. The chain employs TRBV7-9 and TRBJ2-3; D perhaps matches TRBD2 (6 bases). The CDR3 covers 12 residues. Trimming took 5 bases from V and 11 from J, leaving 14 bases between them. In germline, CDR1 is SEHNR, CDR2 FQNEAQ (reference sequence). CDR3 amino acids: CASSAGLPLQYF. CDR3 in DNA: TGTGCCAGCAGCGCGGGACTTCCCCTGCAGTATTTT.

This clonotype was detected many times. The chain is built from TRBV15 and TRBJ2-7, with no clear D. The germline V gene encodes CDR1 LNHNV and CDR2 YYDKDF (reference sequence). This CDR3 contains 13 residues. V was cut by 5 bases and J by 4 bases, with 12 bases left in between. CDR3 region: CATSAGQVYEQYF. DNA for the CDR3: TGTGCCACCAGCGCTGGGCAGGTTTACGAGCAGTACTTC.

V is TRBV19 and J is TRBJ2-3; 9 nucleotides agree with TRBD2. The junction had 14 bases not matched to a gene; V was cut back by 7 bases and J by 6 bases. CDR1 and CDR2 (germline): LNHDA, SQIVND (reference sequence). The CDR3 runs 16 residues. The CDR3 loop reads CASTPPAGGHVDTQYF. The CDR3, as DNA: TGTGCCAGTACCCCACCAGCGGGAGGTCATGTGGATACGCAGTATTTT. The full variable domain, completed using reference TRBV19 and TRBJ2-3, is DGGITQSPKYLFRKEGQNVTLSCEQNLNHDAMYWYRQDPGQGLRLIYYSQIVNDFQKGDIAEGYSVSREKKESFPLTVTSAQKNPTAFYLCASTPPAGGHVDTQYFGPGTRLTVL.